The 8 T cell receptor beta chains in this list originate from one sample, sequenced in a study of blood T cell repertoires in COVID-19 (dated by TCRdb to between 2020 and 2021). Library preparation was by the immunoSEQ multiplex PCR assay. TCRdb obtained this table from immuneACCESS and retained in-frame rearrangements with V and J assigned. These tables miss some clones; where compared with another copy, unresolved V genes account for less than half of the shortfall, and the remainder is unexplained. The sample contains 150,000 to 200,000 clones, approximately 85% of them found a single time. Clones ranked in the top ten supply approximately 12% of the sample. The sample was PBMCs or T cells enriched from blood (not recorded which). Receptor source: a man aged 40-49 years who had recovered from COVID-19.

The CDR3 DNA reads TGTGCCAGCAGCCGTAAACCGGGACAGGGGGCGAGGGGATACATTCAGTACTTC. This codes for CASSRKPGQGARGYIQYF. The chain recombines TRBV7-9 with TRBJ2-4; 12 nucleotides match TRBD1. Losses at the gene ends were 5 bases for V and 8 bases for J; bases not matched to a gene: 16. The germline CDR1 and CDR2 sequences are SEHNR and FQNEAQ (reference sequence). This CDR3 is 18 amino acids long.

V usage is TRBV7-9 and J usage is TRBJ1-1; no reliable D call. Germline V gene lookup returns CDR1 SEHNR and CDR2 FQNEAQ (reference sequence). Trimming left V 8 bases short and J 8 bases short, with 15 bases between. The CDR3 has 12 amino acids. CDR3 in DNA: TGTGCCAGCGGACGGGAGGGAGGGGAAGCTTTCTTT. Translation gives CASGREGGEAFF.

The chain has TRBV4-1 and TRBJ2-2; the D gene is possibly TRBD1 (6 bases). The CDR3 is made up of 14 amino acids. Germline V gives CDR1 MGHRA, CDR2 YSYEKL. Trimming cost V 8 bases and J 4 bases, with 14 bases left between them. This CDR3 reads CASGNRDPTGELFF. CDR3 DNA sequence: TGCGCCAGCGGAAACAGGGACCCCACCGGGGAGCTGTTTTTT.

The gene calls are TRBV4-3 and TRBJ2-3; D perhaps matches TRBD1 (6 bases). V lost 0 bases and J 3 bases, leaving 19 bases between the germline ends. Germline loops: CDR1 LGHNA, CDR2 YSLEER. The CDR3 length is 18 residues. The CDR3 reads CASSQDLQGRLATDTQYF. DNA of the CDR3: TGCGCCAGCAGCCAAGATTTACAGGGTCGTTTGGCTACAGATACGCAGTATTTT.

This rearrangement joins TRBV18 to TRBJ1-1, with 9 bases fitting TRBD1. In germline, CDR1 is KGHSH, CDR2 LQKENI. V dropped 1 base and J dropped 6; count of bases not matched to a gene: 3. This CDR3 contains 14 residues. The CDR3 DNA reads TGTGCCAGCTCACCACAGGGACAGGGTGCTGAAGCTTTCTTT. Encoded protein: CASSPQGQGAEAFF.

This clone was recorded once. The V gene is TRBV28, the J gene TRBJ2-7, with D possibly matching TRBD2 (5 bases). Germline V CDR1 and CDR2: MDHEN, SYDVKM. The CDR3 has 14 amino acids. Trimming stripped 5 bases from V and 0 bases from J, with 11 bases between. The CDR3 DNA reads TGTGCCAGCAGTGCCCGAGGGAGCTCCTACGAGCAGTACTTC. It yields the protein CASSARGSSYEQYF.

This sequence joins TRBV28 and TRBJ1-2; TRBD1 agrees at 7 bases. Losses at the gene ends were 6 bases for V and 8 bases for J; bases not matched to a gene: 9. Germline CDR1 MDHEN, CDR2 SYDVKM. This CDR3 is 13 amino acids long. The CDR3 DNA sequence: TGTGCCAGCAGGGGGGACAGTGCGGAAGGCTACACCTTC. It is translated as CASRGDSAEGYTF.

V usage is TRBV4-2 and J usage is TRBJ2-7; 12 bases are a match to TRBD2. The CDR3 totals 17 residues. V lost 3 bases and J lost 3; bases outside the gene matches: 9. CDR1 and CDR2 (germline): LGHNA, YNFKEQ. The CDR3 DNA reads TGTGCCAGCAGCCAGGCTGCCGGACTAGCGGGGTTCTACGAGCAGTACTTC. It encodes CASSQAAGLAGFYEQYF.